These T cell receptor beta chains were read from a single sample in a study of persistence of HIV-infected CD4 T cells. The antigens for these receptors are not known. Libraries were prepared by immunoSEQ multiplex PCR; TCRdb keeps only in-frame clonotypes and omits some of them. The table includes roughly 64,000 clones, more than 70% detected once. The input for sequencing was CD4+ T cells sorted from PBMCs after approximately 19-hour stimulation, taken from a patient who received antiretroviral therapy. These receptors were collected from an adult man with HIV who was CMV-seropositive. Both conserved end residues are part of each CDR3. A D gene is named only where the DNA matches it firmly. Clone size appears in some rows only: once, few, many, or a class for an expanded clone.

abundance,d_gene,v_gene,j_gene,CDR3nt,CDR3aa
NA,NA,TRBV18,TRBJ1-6,TGTGCCAGCTCACCGAGCGGGAATTCACCCCTCCACTTT,CASSPSGNSPLHF
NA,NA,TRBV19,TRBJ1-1,TGTGCCAGTAGTCCTACGACAGCTAGGGGGACTGAAGCTTTCTTT,CASSPTTARGTEAFF
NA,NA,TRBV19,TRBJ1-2,TGTGCCAGTAGCCGGGACCGACCTAACTATGGCTACACCTTC,CASSRDRPNYGYTF
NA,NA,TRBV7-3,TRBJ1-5,TGTGCCAGCAGCTTAACAGGGCCAGGTCAGCCCCAGCATTTT,CASSLTGPGQPQHF
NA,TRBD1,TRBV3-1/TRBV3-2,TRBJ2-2,TGTGCCAGCAGTCTGAGGGGGCAGAACACCGGGGAGCTGTTTTTT,CASSLRGQNTGELFF
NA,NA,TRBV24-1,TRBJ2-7,TGTGCCACCAGTGATTCACCCTCTACTACAGGGGACGGGGGCGAGCAGTACTTC,CATSDSPSTTGDGGEQYF
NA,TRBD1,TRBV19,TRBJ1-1,TGTGCCAGTAGTATGGACAGGAGGACTGAAGCTTTCTTT,CASSMDRRTEAFF
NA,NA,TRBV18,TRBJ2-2,TGTGCCAGCTCACCATTGGGCACGGGCACCGGGGAGCTGTTTTTT,CASSPLGTGTGELFF
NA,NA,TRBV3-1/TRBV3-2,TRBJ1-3,TGTGCCAGCAGCCAAGTACAGCTGTTGAGGGGCACCATATATTTT,CASSQVQLLRGTIYF
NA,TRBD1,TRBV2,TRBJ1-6,TGTGCCAGCCTATTCGGGACAGGGAATTCACCCCTCCACTTT,CASLFGTGNSPLHF
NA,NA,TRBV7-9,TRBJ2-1,TGTGCCAGCAGCCCGAACCCGCTCGGCAATGAGCAGTTCTTC,CASSPNPLGNEQFF
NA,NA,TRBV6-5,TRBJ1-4,TGTGCCAGCAGTTTATCGGAAGCAACTAATGAAAAACTGTTTTTT,CASSLSEATNEKLFF
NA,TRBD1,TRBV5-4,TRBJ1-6,TGTGCCAGCAGCTTGGTACAGGGGTCCCTCCACTTT,CASSLVQGSLHF
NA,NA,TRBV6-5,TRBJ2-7,TGTGCCAGCAGGGCGGACGAGCAGTACTTC,CASRADEQYF
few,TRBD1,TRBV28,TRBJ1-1,TGTGCCAGCAGTTCCCACAGGGGAGGGAACACTGAAGCTTTCTTT,CASSSHRGGNTEAFF